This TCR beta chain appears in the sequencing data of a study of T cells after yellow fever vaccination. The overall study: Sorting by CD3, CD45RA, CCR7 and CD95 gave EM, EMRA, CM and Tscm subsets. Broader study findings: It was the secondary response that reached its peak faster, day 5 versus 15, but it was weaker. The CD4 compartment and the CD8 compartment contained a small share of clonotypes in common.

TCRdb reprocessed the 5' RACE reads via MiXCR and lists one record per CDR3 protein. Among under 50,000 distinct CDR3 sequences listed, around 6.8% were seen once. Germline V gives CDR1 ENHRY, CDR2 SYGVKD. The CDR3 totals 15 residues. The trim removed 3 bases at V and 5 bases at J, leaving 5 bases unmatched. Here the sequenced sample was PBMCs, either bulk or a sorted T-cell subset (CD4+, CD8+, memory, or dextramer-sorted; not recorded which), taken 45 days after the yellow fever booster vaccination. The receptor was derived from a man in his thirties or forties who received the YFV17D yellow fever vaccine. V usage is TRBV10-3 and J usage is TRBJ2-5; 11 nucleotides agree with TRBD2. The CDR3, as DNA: TGTGCCATCAGTGACCTTAGCGGGAGGGAGGAGACCCAGTACTTC. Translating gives CAISDLSGREETQYF.